Below, 25 T cell receptor beta chains from the same sample are listed, as sequenced in a study of CD8+CD57+ T cells in acquired aplastic anemia. It was patients with CD8+CD57+ cell expansion by flow cytometry who were chosen for sequencing. The template for TCR beta VDJ and CDR3 sequence profiling was genomic DNA. MiXCR, applied by TCRdb to the reads, yields one record per CDR3 protein. Among hundreds of thousands of distinct CDR3 sequences listed, under 40% were seen once. The sequenced sample was sorted CD4+, CD8+, or CD8+CD57+ T cells (not recorded which) from PBMCs. The receptors here all came from a human donor with aplastic anemia.

About this clonotype: At one boundary the junction diverges from the germline segment, which might be a read error. The rearrangement uses TRBV24-1 and TRBJ2-3; 8 bases fit TRBD1. CDR1 and CDR2 from the germline V gene are KGHDR and SFDVKD. This CDR3 spans 16 amino acids. DNA for the CDR3: TGTGCCAGCAGTTCCTTGCGGACAGGGCTAACAGATACGCAGTATTTT. Protein: CASSSLRTGLTDTQYF.

This clonotype showed up many times. The chain links TRBV6-5 to TRBJ1-2; D might be TRBD1 (6 bases). CDR1 and CDR2 from the germline V gene are MNHEY and SVGAGI. The V gene lost 2 bases and the J gene lost 2 bases, with 12 bases spanning the gap. The CDR3 runs 15 residues. This chain's CDR3 is CASSYLTGINYGYTF. The CDR3 DNA reads as TGTGCCAGCAGTTACCTGACAGGAATAAACTATGGCTACACCTTC.

CDR3 sequence: CASSLDNRGMETEAFF. CDR3 coding DNA: TGTGCCAGCAGCTTAGATAACAGGGGAATGGAGACTGAAGCTTTCTTT. This chain connects TRBV7-8 to TRBJ1-1, with 7 nucleotides matching TRBD1. J lost 5 bases, V lost 1 base, and 10 bases had no gene match. The CDR3 runs to 16 residues. CDR1 and CDR2 from the germline V gene are SGHVS and FQNEAQ. The full variable domain, completed using reference TRBV7-8 and TRBJ1-1, is GAGVSQSPRYKVAKRGQDVALRCDPISGHVSLFWYQQALGQGPEFLTYFQNEAQLDKSGLPSDRFFAERPEGSVSTLKIQRTQQEDSAVYLCASSLDNRGMETEAFFGQGTRLTVV.

This clonotype was detected many times. This chain uses TRBV7-2 with TRBJ2-7; D ambiguous. This CDR3 has 13 residues. Deletions cut 3 bases from V and 1 base from J, with 7 bases between. CDR1 and CDR2 (germline): SGHTA, FQGNSA. The CDR3 region has the DNA TGTGCCAGCAGCTTGGGCAAATCCTACGAGCAGTACTTC. It codes for CASSLGKSYEQYF.

This clonotype was found many times. V gene TRBV19 combines with J gene TRBJ2-7; D call uncertain. CDR3 size: 14 residues. Per the germline V gene, CDR1 is LNHDA and CDR2 is SQIVND (reference sequence). The germline V and J ends were trimmed by 7 bases and 1 base, with 14 bases remaining between them. The CDR3 nucleotides are TGTGCCAGTACGTTATCATGGACGTCCTACGAGCAGTACTTC. Its translation: CASTLSWTSYEQYF. Full variable domain (rest looked up from reference TRBV19 and TRBJ2-7): DGGITQSPKYLFRKEGQNVTLSCEQNLNHDAMYWYRQDPGQGLRLIYYSQIVNDFQKGDIAEGYSVSREKKESFPLTVTSAQKNPTAFYLCASTLSWTSYEQYFGPGTRLTVT.

This clonotype was seen only a few times. This chain connects TRBV11-2 to TRBJ2-3; possibly TRBD1 for D (5 bases). V was pared by 3 bases and J by 8 bases, with 18 bases between. Germline CDR1 and CDR2: SGHAT and FQNNGV. The CDR3 loop spans 15 amino acids. In DNA, the CDR3 is TGTGCCAGCAGCTTGATGACATTCCCTCAGGGTACGCAGTATTTT. Amino acid sequence: CASSLMTFPQGTQYF.

This clonotype was found a few times. The rearrangement joins TRBV10-3 to TRBJ1-6, with TRBD1 identical over 10 bases. This CDR3 contains 15 residues. V lost 5 bases, J lost 7 bases, and 5 bases stayed unmatched. Germline V gene sequence: CDR1 ENHRY, CDR2 SYGVKD. CDR3 amino acids: CAISSGQGTNSPLHF. The CDR3 bases are TGTGCCATCAGTTCGGGACAGGGGACAAATTCACCCCTCCACTTT.

The chain's CDR3 is CATAEGGGHSPLHF. The DNA for the CDR3 is TGTGCCACCGCGGAGGGCGGGGGGCATTCACCCCTCCACTTT. The chain joins TRBV19 to TRBJ1-6, with D maybe TRBD1 (6 bases). With 10 bases removed from V and 8 bases from J, the gap between germline ends came to 18 bases. CDR1 and CDR2 (germline): LNHDA, SQIVND (reference sequence). There are 14 residues in the CDR3.

This clonotype has ten or more counts. V gene TRBV7-2 combines with J gene TRBJ1-3; 7 positions match TRBD1. Looked up from germline, CDR1 is SGHTA and CDR2 is FQGNSA. Trimming at V came to 1 base and at J to 4 bases, leaving 4 bases not matched to a gene. The CDR3 covers 15 residues. DNA for the CDR3: TGTGCCAGCAGCTTAGACAGGGGAATCGGAAACACCATATATTTT. It encodes CASSLDRGIGNTIYF.

The chain links TRBV12-3 or TRBV12-4 to TRBJ1-1, with D unclear. This CDR3 has 11 amino acids. V lost 7 bases to trimming and J lost 2 bases, with 5 bases between them. The CDR3 region is CASKRNTEAFF. CDR3 nucleotide sequence: TGTGCCAGCAAAAGAAACACTGAAGCTTTCTTT.

V is TRBV5-1 and J is TRBJ2-7, with 11 bases lining up with TRBD2. Germline V gene data show CDR1 as SGHRS and CDR2 as YFSETQ. With 7 bases clipped from V and 0 bases from J, the junction kept 3 bases outside the gene matches. The CDR3 extends over 14 amino acids. The CDR3 DNA reads TGCGCCAGCGCCACTAGCGGGAGCTCCTACGAGCAGTACTTC. Translated: CASATSGSSYEQYF. The complete variable domain, with remaining parts taken from reference TRBV5-1 and TRBJ2-7, reads KAGVTQTPRYLIKTRGQQVTLSCSPISGHRSVSWYQQTPGQGLQFLFEYFSETQRNKGNFPGRFSGRQFSNSRSEMNVSTLELGDSALYLCASATSGSSYEQYFGPGTRLTVT.

Note on this clonotype: At one end the junction does not follow the germline gene, possibly because of a read error. This chain connects TRBV20-1 to TRBJ1-6, with unresolved D. This CDR3 has 20 amino acids. Germline V gene data show CDR1 as DFQATT and CDR2 as SNEGSKA (reference sequence). The CDR3 here is CSARPFGHRVSSSYNSPLHF. CDR3 nucleotide sequence: TGCAGTGCTAGACCCTTTGGGCATCGCGTATCGAGCTCCTATAATTCGCCCCTCCACTTT.

Remarks on this clonotype: A read error is possible here, since a much larger clone lies one base away. V and J are TRBV24-1 and TRBJ2-5, with D maybe TRBD2 (5 bases). The CDR3 runs to 15 residues. Germline CDR1 KGHDR, CDR2 SFDVKD. This chain's CDR3 is CAASESWTGQETQYF. In DNA form, the CDR3 reads TGTGCCGCCAGTGAAAGCTGGACGGGACAAGAGACCCAGTACTTC.

This rearrangement joins TRBV5-1 to TRBJ2-1; possibly TRBD2 for D (6 bases). Looked up from germline, CDR1 is SGHRS and CDR2 is YFSETQ. Trimming removed 5 bases at V and 0 bases at J, with 9 bases between. The CDR3 totals 14 residues. CDR3 nucleotide sequence: TGCGCCAGCAGTGACGGGAGCTCCTACAATGAGCAGTTCTTC. It is translated as CASSDGSSYNEQFF. The full variable domain, rest sourced from reference TRBV5-1 and TRBJ2-1, is KAGVTQTPRYLIKTRGQQVTLSCSPISGHRSVSWYQQTPGQGLQFLFEYFSETQRNKGNFPGRFSGRQFSNSRSEMNVSTLELGDSALYLCASSDGSSYNEQFFGPGTRLTVL.

This clonotype came up many times. The chain employs TRBV19 and TRBJ1-5; unclear D gene. Germline V gene lookup returns CDR1 LNHDA and CDR2 SQIVND (reference sequence). The CDR3 totals 15 residues. V was shortened by 8 bases and J by 0 bases, with 14 bases between the two germline ends. The CDR3 loop is CASGKIDYSNQPQHF. CDR3 nucleotide sequence: TGTGCCAGTGGAAAGATAGATTATAGCAATCAGCCCCAGCATTTT.

Only a few counts were recorded for this clonotype. The chain combines TRBV20-1 with TRBJ2-2, with D hard to call. Trimming pared 1 base from V and 1 base from J, leaving 7 bases between. Germline assignment: CDR1 DFQATT and CDR2 SNEGSKA (reference sequence). The CDR3 runs 14 residues. The CDR3 DNA reads as TGCAGTGCTAGAGGTGACTGGAACACCGGGGAGCTGTTTTTT. It specifies CSARGDWNTGELFF.

This clonotype was seen at least ten times. The chain carries TRBV20-1 and TRBJ2-7; a weak D match, TRBD1 (6 bases). Trimming stripped 6 bases from V and 0 bases from J, with 15 bases between. Germline CDR1 DFQATT, CDR2 SNEGSKA (reference sequence). The CDR3 runs 14 residues. The CDR3 spells CSAAGTISSYEQYF. The CDR3 bases are TGCAGTGCCGCCGGGACAATCAGCTCCTACGAGCAGTACTTC.

In its sample, this clonotype was seen many times. The chain combines TRBV20-1 with TRBJ1-5, with D uncertain. The germline gives CDR1 DFQATT, CDR2 SNEGSKA (reference sequence). Trimming took 4 bases from V and 0 from J, leaving 7 bases between them. The CDR3 has 13 amino acids. The chain's CDR3 is CSATGLSNQPQHF. The CDR3 DNA reads as TGCAGTGCTACTGGGCTTAGCAATCAGCCCCAGCATTTT.

The rearrangement joins TRBV27 to TRBJ1-3, with a tentative D call TRBD1 (5 bases). This CDR3 has 12 amino acids. V dropped 8 bases and J dropped 4 bases, with 9 bases sitting between them. Per the germline V gene, CDR1 is MNHEY and CDR2 is SMNVEV (reference sequence). The CDR3: CASSGYGNTIYF. CDR3 in DNA: TGTGCCAGCTCAGGGTACGGAAACACCATATATTTT.

Ten or more counts support this clonotype. The chain has TRBV2 and TRBJ2-5; 8 nucleotides match TRBD1. The V segment lost 6 bases and the J segment 4 bases; nucleotides outside the gene matches: 4. The CDR3 covers 13 residues. Germline CDR1 and CDR2: SNHLY and FYNNEI. This CDR3 reads CASSGQGRETQYF. CDR3 DNA sequence: TGTGCCAGCAGCGGACAGGGACGAGAGACCCAGTACTTC.

This clonotype has only a few counts. Germline and junction disagree at one end, which may indicate a read error. The chain joins TRBV9 to TRBJ2-1; D assignment may be TRBD1 or TRBD2 (5 bases each). The CDR3 has 11 amino acids. Germline-derived CDR1 and CDR2 are SGDLS and YYNGEE. The CDR3: CASSGGNEQLF. CDR3 in DNA: TGTGCCAGCAGCGGGGGGAATGAGCAGCTCTTC.

The rearrangement uses TRBV7-2 and TRBJ1-3; D unresolved. The germline V and J ends were trimmed by 5 bases and 4 bases, with 9 bases remaining between them. The germline gives CDR1 SGHTA, CDR2 FQGNSA. The CDR3 consists of 13 residues. The CDR3 sequence is CASSVRRGNTIYF. The CDR3 DNA follows: TGTGCCAGCAGCGTGCGTCGGGGAAACACCATATATTTT.

In the case of this clonotype: The junction departs from the called germline gene at one end, perhaps through a read error. V gene TRBV5-1 combines with J gene TRBJ1-6, with D hard to call. This CDR3 is 15 amino acids long. The germline gives CDR1 SGHRS, CDR2 YFSETQ. This CDR3 is CAGSLSQVLDSPLHF. The CDR3 region has the DNA TGCGCCGGCAGCTTGTCTCAGGTTCTCGATTCACCTCTCCACTTT. Using reference TRBV5-1 and TRBJ1-6 for the parts outside the CDR3, the full variable domain is KAGVTQTPRYLIKTRGQQVTLSCSPISGHRSVSWYQQTPGQGLQFLFEYFSETQRNKGNFPGRFSGRQFSNSRSEMNVSTLELGDSALYLCAGSLSQVLDSPLHFGNGTRLTVT.

For this clonotype: Since a much larger clone is just one base distant, this may be a read error. CDR3 amino acids: CASSPRLGTHYGYTF. DNA for the CDR3: TGTGCCAGCAGCCCTCGGCTGGGCACCCACTATGGCTACACCTTC. This chain links TRBV9 with TRBJ1-2; D is unresolved. The germline CDR1 and CDR2 sequences are SGDLS and YYNGEE. The V end was cut by 4 bases, the J end by 3 bases, with 16 bases between. The CDR3 has 15 amino acids.

This clonotype was detected many times. The chain has TRBV10-1 and TRBJ2-3; tentative D call: TRBD1 (6 bases). The germline CDR1 and CDR2 sequences are WNHNN and SYGVQD (reference sequence). V dropped 7 bases and J dropped 1 base, with 12 bases sitting between them. This CDR3 has 14 residues. The DNA of the CDR3 is TGCGCCAGCAAGGGACAACTGGGCACAGATACGCAGTATTTT. Encoded protein: CASKGQLGTDTQYF.